The clone carrying this T cell receptor (beta chain) has just one count. Germline loops: CDR1 SGHTA, CDR2 FQGNSA. This CDR3 comprises 12 residues. V was trimmed by 5 bases and J by 4 bases, leaving 6 bases between them. These data are taken from a study of T cell responses to AZD1222 COVID-19 vaccine. Overall study context: Analyses pooled second doses at about 4 or about 12 weeks.

TCRdb keeps only in-frame clones here, not all; method: immunoSEQ multiplex PCR. The top ten clones hold 9.8% of a sample with approximately 110,000 clones, roughly nine tenths of them seen once. The sequence derives from an adult in good health. Sequenced here: peripheral blood, sampled on day 0 of AZD1222 vaccination. The genes are TRBV7-2 and TRBJ1-5, with D uncertain. The CDR3 DNA follows: TGTGCCAGCAGCCTAATAAATCAGCCCCAGCATTTT. It specifies CASSLINQPQHF.